This T cell receptor beta chain comes out of a study of a mutant IDH1 vaccine in newly diagnosed glioma. Overall study context: First vaccine doses came 4-6 weeks after radiotherapy alone, or with temozolomide cycles. Study-level results: Altogether, 85% to 95% of patients exhibited vaccine-induced immune responses.

The data were produced by immunoSEQ multiplex PCR, yet TCRdb's version contains in-frame clones alone and is incomplete. There are tens of thousands of clones in the sample; approximately 90% occur only once, and about 4.6% lies in the top ten. Trimming removed 5 bases at V and 1 base at J, with 14 bases between. The CDR3 runs 15 residues. Looked up from germline, CDR1 is MNHNY and CDR2 is SVGAGI (reference sequence). Concerning this clone itself: As yet, its antigen is unknown.

Described time point: week 5, during vaccination. In every dose of vaccine, 300 ug of mutant IDH1 20-mer peptide was given alongside topical imiquimod. Donor diagnoses consisted of new WHO grade 3 or 4 IDH1-mutant, ATRX-lost astrocytomas. The rearrangement joins TRBV6-6 to TRBJ1-1, with D tentatively TRBD1 (5 bases). The TCR originated in a woman aged 40 to 55 with glioma. The sequenced sample was PBMCs, obtained from a glioma patient whose treatment included an IDH1 peptide vaccine. CDR3 nucleotide sequence: TGTGCCAGCAGTCTTATGGGGGTGGGGAACACTGAAGCTTTCTTT. Translating gives CASSLMGVGNTEAFF.